This T cell receptor beta chain is from a study of cytomegalovirus exposure and HLA in healthy donors. The study, taken as a whole, reports: An apparent linkage of common viral pathogens to several of the most significant clusters emerged in a later analysis.

CDR3 length: 13 residues. The germline gives CDR1 SGDLS, CDR2 YYNGEE. Trimming took off 2 bases at V and 0 bases at J, with 6 bases between the two ends. Use of 60 Vbeta and 13 Jbeta primers characterized the PCR. The repertoire was sequenced with immunoSEQ multiplex PCR; TCRdb's copy has only in-frame clones and lacks some. The table lists under 200,000 clones, around 79% of them singletons. With regard to this clone: No antigen is known for it.

The chain employs TRBV9 and TRBJ2-7; a possible D gene is TRBD2 (5 bases). The clonotype was recovered from a middle-aged woman in good health and CMV-seronegative. The material sequenced was PBMCs. CDR3 sequence: CASSVGSSYEQYF. DNA of the CDR3: TGTGCCAGCAGCGTGGGGAGCTCCTACGAGCAGTACTTC.